This TCR beta chain was profiled in a study of blood T cells in healthy people across ages. The sample holds a few counts of this clonotype. Alongside a J-beta primer mix, a sample-barcoded 5' primer served in a second PCR lasting 7 to 11 cycles. TCRdb called the 5' RACE reads again in MiXCR, with one record for every CDR3 protein. This table has 700,000 to 800,000 distinct CDR3 sequences, about 42% appearing once. The CDR3 is 15 residues long. V gave up 6 bases and J gave up 0 bases; unmatched junction bases: 6. CDR1 is MNHNS and CDR2 is SASEGT in the germline V gene. Sequencing was carried out using blood. The chain couples TRBV6-1 to TRBJ2-5; 8 positions agree with TRBD1. The sequence was obtained from a woman aged 55-69 years in good health. CDR3 DNA: TGTGCCAGCAGACCAAGGACAGGGAACCAAGAGACCCAGTACTTC. This encodes CASRPRTGNQETQYF.